A single TCR beta chain is shown here with its context. Its matching antigen is unknown. This specimen comes from a study of identical twins. Per germline, CDR1 DFQATT and CDR2 SNEGSKA (reference sequence). The CDR3 is made up of 13 amino acids. V lost 3 bases, J lost 5 bases, and 1 base stayed unmatched. General study points: Carriage of fewer insertions was seen in abundant cord blood beta clonotypes, whereas memory repertoires showed none.

TCRdb ran MiXCR on the 5' RACE reads and lists one entry per CDR3 protein. The sample shows some 760,000 distinct CDR3 sequences, around a sixth of them seen only once. This sample was also put to use in a study of T cells expressing NK-cell markers.

Specimen: PBMCs. This TCR derives from a woman aged 18 to 35 in good health. The J gene is TRBJ2-3, the V gene TRBV20-1, with TRBD1 matching over 11 bases. CDR3 coding DNA: TGCAGTGCTAGGGACAGGGGGCAAGATACGCAGTATTTT. This sequence encodes CSARDRGQDTQYF.